The rows below give T cell receptor beta chains drawn from one sample of a study of shared clonotypes between healthy human individuals. Sequencing used immunoSEQ multiplex PCR; TCRdb keeps in-frame clones, though not all of them. Of about 2.4 million clones listed, 80% to 95% were seen once; the top ten hold around 0.4%. The source material was naive CD4+ T cells from PBMCs. The receptors here all came from a man between 18 and 29 years old in good health. Some clones in this sample may be carry-over from other donors' samples. The conserved cysteine and the conserved F or W are not part of the CDR3 here. Fields, in order: J gene, V gene, CDR3 protein.

TRBJ2-1 TRBV4-3 ASSQEPARYNEQF
- TRBV28 ASGRWGAYEQY
TRBJ2-2 TRBV28 ASSLPGADTGELF
TRBJ2-2 TRBV7-2 ASSLERINTGELF
TRBJ1-6 TRBV5-4 ASRLSYNSPLH
TRBJ1-2 TRBV29-1 SAERQGERLRGYT
TRBJ2-1 TRBV5-1 ASSLAWQGVYNEQF
TRBJ1-1 TRBV27 ASRIRGVTTEAF
TRBJ2-7 TRBV19 ASSIVSGSFSPYEQY
TRBJ1-3 TRBV5-1 ASSFDGFSGNTIY
TRBJ2-7 TRBV5-1 ASSSDRGTFEQY
TRBJ1-2 TRBV6-4 ASSFDRGAYGYT
TRBJ2-7 TRBV15 ATSRSGLLTYEQY
TRBJ1-1 TRBV6-5 AAGGGVGNTEAF
TRBJ2-2 TRBV19 ASQRPINTGELF
TRBJ1-1 TRBV18 ASSPPGGRRTEAF
TRBJ2-7 TRBV14 ASSQFSGQTFYEQY
TRBJ2-7 TRBV27 ASSPWATGRRVSYEQY
TRBJ2-1 TRBV28 ASSFPSRGGNEQF
TRBJ2-5 TRBV9 ASSVLAGGPGQETQY
TRBJ1-1 TRBV2 ASRPGPSEAF
TRBJ2-1 TRBV5-4 ASSLRHERNEQF
TRBJ2-1 TRBV5-1 ASSFSLTSQDEQF
TRBJ2-7 TRBV5-6 ASSLEYRFYEQY
TRBJ1-2 TRBV9 ASSVGGTNANYGYT
TRBJ2-2 TRBV5-1 ASSFQLAGATGELF
TRBJ2-7 TRBV7-2 AAKEIGSSWKKDEQY
TRBJ2-3 TRBV5-4 ASSSRTGDTDTQY
TRBJ2-7 TRBV5-4 ASSLGGTSSYEQY
TRBJ2-1 TRBV7-2 ASSLYSREGVQF
TRBJ2-7 TRBV7-2 ASSVRDRVIYEQY
TRBJ1-2 TRBV18 ASSPSVAGRGYT
TRBJ2-5 TRBV5-6 ASSNTRPGGVTQY
TRBJ2-2 TRBV5-1 ASSLGSPTGELF
TRBJ2-3 TRBV7-9 AGLTQPGDTQY
TRBJ2-1 TRBV7-8 ASSLEGTSVYNEQF
TRBJ2-1 TRBV15 ATSKDRGLYNEQF
TRBJ2-7 TRBV5-4 ASSSGQPYEQY
TRBJ2-2 TRBV6-5 ASSYTGITGELF
TRBJ1-5 TRBV5-1 ASSVFGGQPQH
TRBJ2-3 TRBV5-4 ASSLAGTPTSTDTQY
TRBJ1-1 TRBV29-1 SVGIMNTEAF
TRBJ2-3 TRBV5-1 ASSLVGFQRPELDTQY
TRBJ2-7 TRBV5-1 ASSGAPYEQY